Sequencing of this T cell receptor (beta chain) was carried out in a study of spatial heterogeneity in lung cancer. About the study: Averaged across combinations, each unique TCR and UMI pairing appeared more than ten times in raw reads, which were uncorrected. Findings of the study overall: Blood contained ubiquitous expanded tumor TCRs more at resection than at follow-up.

The CDR3 sequence is 15 residues long. CDR1 SGHAT and CDR2 FQNNGV come from the germline V gene. V gave up 3 bases and J gave up 4 bases, with 12 bases separating them. In the library, each TCR cDNA molecule bore its own unique molecular identifier. Using its own MiXCR run on the 5' RACE reads, TCRdb lists one record per CDR3 protein. The data show 15,000 to 20,000 distinct CDR3 sequences, 19% seen once. Note on this clonotype: Its specificity is unknown.

Time point given: blood at routine non-recurrence follow-up after resection. Material for sequencing was whole RNA from tumor, nontumor lung or frozen PBMC, left unsorted. The rearrangement joins TRBV11-2 to TRBJ2-2; D not certain. This sequence was found in a male donor with early-stage non-small cell lung cancer. The sequenced sample was PBMCs, obtained at follow-up. The CDR3 is CASSFKGWSTGELFF. CDR3 coding DNA: TGTGCCAGCAGCTTTAAAGGGTGGTCCACCGGGGAGCTGTTTTTT.